This TCR beta chain was identified in a study of cytomegalovirus exposure and HLA in healthy donors. Concerning this clone: Its antigen is unidentified. The DNA is left out, because the CDR3 cannot be placed on it with certainty; the CDR3 is given as TCRdb lists it.

Whole-study results and caveats: Researchers reportedly found TCR beta sequences accurately predicted most subjects' HLA-A and HLA-B alleles. Later on, a genetic analysis was performed. It linked a missense variant in DCLRE1C with V- and J-gene trimming of TCR beta.

The germline V gene has CDR1 LNHDA and CDR2 SQIVND (reference sequence). The CDR3 totals 15 residues, both ends included. The PCR contained 60 Vbeta and 13 Jbeta primers. The repertoire was sequenced with immunoSEQ multiplex PCR; TCRdb's copy has only in-frame clones and lacks some. This table holds roughly 75,000 clones. Sample: PBMCs. The chain links TRBV19 to TRBJ1-2. The source is a boy aged 5-17 years in good health and CMV-seronegative. CDR3 sequence: CASTSGSPPSYGYTF.